This T cell receptor beta chain was obtained from a study of T cell responses to AZD1222 COVID-19 vaccine. The study, taken as a whole, reports: Recipients of AZD1222 seropositive at baseline numbered only 6 or 7.

Some clones are missing from TCRdb's copy, which holds only in-frame ones; the method was immunoSEQ multiplex PCR. The sample lists approximately 93,000 clones; about nine tenths were seen once. V dropped 7 bases and J dropped 7 bases, with 17 bases sitting between them. Germline V gene data show CDR1 as LNHDA and CDR2 as SQIVND (reference sequence). The CDR3 spans 14 residues. In the case of this clone: Its cognate antigen is unknown.

Material: peripheral blood, obtained 28 days after the second AZD1222 dose. This TCR came from an adult who received the AZD1222 COVID-19 vaccine. The chain joins TRBV19 to TRBJ1-5, with a weak D call TRBD1 (5 bases). In nucleotides, the CDR3 is TGTGCCAGTACCATTGGGGGGTATCTCCAGCCCCAGCATTTT. This sequence encodes CASTIGGYLQPQHF.